The rows below give T cell receptor beta chains drawn from one sample of a study of T cell repertoires in cytomegalovirus infection. TCRdb re-analysed the reads in MiXCR, keeping a single row per CDR3 protein. Of over 150,000 distinct CDR3 sequences listed, approximately 15% are singletons. Source material: PBMCs. The source is a human donor in good health (CMV status not recorded). Some clones in this sample may be carry-over from other donors' samples. The CDR3 runs from the conserved cysteine through the conserved F or W. The D gene is left open where the match is weak.

D | V | CDR3
NA | TRBV5-4 | CASSLETGFGDEQFF
TRBD2 | TRBV29-1 | CSVGERPSGYERYF
TRBD2 | TRBV10-3 | CAISEWLAGVDEQFF
TRBD1 | TRBV4-1 | CASSPQGDGVYEQYF
NA | TRBV11-3 | CASSPIGGGGNEQFF
NA | TRBV18 | CASSPGMDNYNEQFF
NA | TRBV5-4 | CASSSGPVLVEQYF
NA | TRBV6-2/TRBV6-3 | CASSPAGRENTEAFF
NA | TRBV7-6 | CASSLVPWGGNTGELFF
NA | TRBV7-2 | CASSLELPSGELFF
TRBD1 | TRBV5-1 | CASSLAGQKNTEAFF
TRBD1 | TRBV7-6 | CASSRTGVSGNTIYF
NA | TRBV10-3 | CAISASGAGDEKLFF
TRBD1 | TRBV11-2 | CASSLNSGQAAFF
NA | TRBV29-1 | CSIWGGSGNTIYF
NA | TRBV2 | CAIKEGGPGSYNEQFF
NA | TRBV29-1 | CSVESETQYF
NA | TRBV30 | CAWNEGIGDQPQHF
NA | TRBV5-1 | CASSSDGSNGYTF
TRBD2 | TRBV6-1 | CASSYSGLAGTAGELFF
NA | TRBV6-5 | CASSPISWRTEAFF
NA | TRBV7-8 | CASSSPSLQQETQYF
TRBD1 | TRBV7-2 | CASSFDRVQTEAFF
NA | TRBV12-3/TRBV12-4 | CASTLGVHEQYF
NA | TRBV20-1 | CSATEMDGPYEQYF
NA | TRBV7-2 | CASSLAGGTYEQYF
TRBD1 | TRBV7-2 | CASSSRQGAVEKLFF
TRBD2 | TRBV6-5 | CASSYSMTAGSPYEQYF
NA | TRBV29-1 | CSVERNQETQYF
NA | TRBV5-5 | CASSLRQGSNQPQHF
NA | TRBV29-1 | CSVEDSRFRQVSSTDTQYF
NA | TRBV5-1 | CASSFQEGRAGETQYF
NA | TRBV7-9 | CASSLGQANEKLFF
NA | TRBV28 | CASSLTGTSYEQYF
TRBD1 | TRBV19 | CASSPSGTGRGQPQHF
NA | TRBV18 | CASSITGISYEQYF
TRBD1 | TRBV11-2 | CASSSLRGRGHYEQYF
NA | TRBV5-1 | CASSLFPTGGSNQPQHF
TRBD1 | TRBV7-9 | CASSPGGHNSPLHF
TRBD1 | TRBV29-1 | CSVEVTGGSYEQYF
TRBD2 | TRBV7-2 | CASSFGSGSPPDTQYF
TRBD2 | TRBV2 | CASMVTSGWQETQYF
NA | TRBV29-1 | CSVGSRTNTGELFF
TRBD2 | TRBV12-3/TRBV12-4 | CASSPFVREGTDTQYF
NA | TRBV2 | CASRLAYEQYF
NA | TRBV6-2/TRBV6-3 | CASSNKPQPQHF
NA | TRBV7-8 | CASSESHEQFF
NA | TRBV5-4 | CASSLGGTGTQYF
NA | TRBV7-9 | CASSRPLLGVSF
NA | TRBV28 | CASSGFPGELFF
NA | TRBV5-4 | CASKRRPTDYEQYF
TRBD1 | TRBV7-6 | CASSSTGVDNEKLFF
NA | TRBV7-2 | CASSLKLIQGNTEAFF
TRBD1 | TRBV5-1 | CASSSSTGAMNTEAFF
NA | TRBV4-1 | CASSQRGLPSSYNEQFF
NA | TRBV5-1 | CASSFSGTNYEQYF